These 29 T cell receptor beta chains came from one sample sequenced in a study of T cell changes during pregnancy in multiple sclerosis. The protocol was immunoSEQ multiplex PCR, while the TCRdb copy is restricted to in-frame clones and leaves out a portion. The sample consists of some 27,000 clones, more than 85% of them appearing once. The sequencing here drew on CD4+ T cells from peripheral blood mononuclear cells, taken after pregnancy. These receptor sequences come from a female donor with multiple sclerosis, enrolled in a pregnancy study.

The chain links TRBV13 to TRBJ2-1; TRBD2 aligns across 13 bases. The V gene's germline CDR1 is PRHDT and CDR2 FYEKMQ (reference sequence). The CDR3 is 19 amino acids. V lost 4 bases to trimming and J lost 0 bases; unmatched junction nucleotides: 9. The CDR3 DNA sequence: TGTGCCAGCAGCTCCGGACTAGCGGGGGAGCAGGGCTCCTACAATGAGCAGTTCTTC. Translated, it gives CASSSGLAGEQGSYNEQFF.

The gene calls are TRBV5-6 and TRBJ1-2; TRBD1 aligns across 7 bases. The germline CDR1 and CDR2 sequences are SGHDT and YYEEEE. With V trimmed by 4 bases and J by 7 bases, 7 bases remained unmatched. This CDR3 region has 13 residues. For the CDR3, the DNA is TGTGCCAGCAGCCATGGAGACAGGGTTGGCTACACCTTC. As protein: CASSHGDRVGYTF.

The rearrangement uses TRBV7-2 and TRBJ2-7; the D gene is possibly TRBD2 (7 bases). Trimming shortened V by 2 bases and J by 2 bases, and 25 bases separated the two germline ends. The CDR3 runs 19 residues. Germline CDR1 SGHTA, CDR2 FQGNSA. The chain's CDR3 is CASSLPGTLGLTNPYEQYF. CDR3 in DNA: TGTGCCAGCAGCTTACCCGGGACATTGGGACTAACGAACCCCTACGAGCAGTACTTC.

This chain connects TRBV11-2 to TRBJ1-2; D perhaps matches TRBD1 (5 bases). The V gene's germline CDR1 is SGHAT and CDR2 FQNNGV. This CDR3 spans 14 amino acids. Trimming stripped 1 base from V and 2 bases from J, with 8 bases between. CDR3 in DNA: TGTGCCAGCAGCTTAGTCCGACAGAACTATGGCTACACCTTC. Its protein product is CASSLVRQNYGYTF.

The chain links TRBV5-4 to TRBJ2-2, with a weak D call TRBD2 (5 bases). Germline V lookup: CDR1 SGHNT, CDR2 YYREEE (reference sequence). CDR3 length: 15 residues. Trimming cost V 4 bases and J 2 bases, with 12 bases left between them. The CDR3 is CASSADLANTGELFF. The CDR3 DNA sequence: TGTGCCAGCAGCGCGGACTTAGCTAACACCGGGGAGCTGTTTTTT.

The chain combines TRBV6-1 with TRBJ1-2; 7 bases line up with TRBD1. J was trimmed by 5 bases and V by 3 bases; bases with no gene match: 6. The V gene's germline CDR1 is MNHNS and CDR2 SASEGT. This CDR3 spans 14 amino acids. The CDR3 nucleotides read TGTGCCAGCAGTGAGGAGGGGGCGGGGTATGGCTACACCTTC. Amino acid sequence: CASSEEGAGYGYTF.

CDR3 protein: CASTLRAGGDEQYF. The DNA of the CDR3 is TGTGCCAGCACCCTAAGGGCAGGGGGAGACGAGCAGTACTTC. V is TRBV7-2 and J is TRBJ2-7, with 7 positions matching TRBD1. The germline gives CDR1 SGHTA, CDR2 FQGNSA. The CDR3 is 14 amino acids. With 7 bases clipped from V and 5 bases from J, the junction kept 11 bases outside the gene matches.

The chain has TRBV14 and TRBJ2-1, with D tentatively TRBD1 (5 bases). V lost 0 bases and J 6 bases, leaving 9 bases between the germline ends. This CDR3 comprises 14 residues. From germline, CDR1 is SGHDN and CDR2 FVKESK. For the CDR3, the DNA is TGTGCCAGCAGCCAAGACAGGGTGGCCAATGAGCAGTTCTTC. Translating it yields CASSQDRVANEQFF.

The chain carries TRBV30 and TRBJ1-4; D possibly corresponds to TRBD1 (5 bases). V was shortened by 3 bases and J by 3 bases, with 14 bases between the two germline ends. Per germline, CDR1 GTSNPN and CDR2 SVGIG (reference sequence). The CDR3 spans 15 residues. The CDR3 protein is CAWSLGGGPNEKLFF. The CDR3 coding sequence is TGTGCCTGGAGCCTTGGGGGGGGTCCTAATGAAAAACTGTTTTTT.

This CDR3 reads CASSFGTGAANEKLFF. CDR3 nucleotides: TGTGCCAGCAGCTTTGGTACTGGGGCAGCTAATGAAAAACTGTTTTTT. The chain is built from TRBV7-9 and TRBJ1-4; D might be TRBD1 (5 bases). Germline V lookup: CDR1 SEHNR, CDR2 FQNEAQ (reference sequence). Trimming removed 3 bases at V and 3 bases at J, with 14 bases between. The CDR3 runs 16 residues.

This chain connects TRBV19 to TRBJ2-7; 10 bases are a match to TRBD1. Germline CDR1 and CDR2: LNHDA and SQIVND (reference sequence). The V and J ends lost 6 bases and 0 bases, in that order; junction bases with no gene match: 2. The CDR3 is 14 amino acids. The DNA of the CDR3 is TGTGCCAGTAGCGGGACAGGGGACTCCTACGAGCAGTACTTC. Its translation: CASSGTGDSYEQYF.

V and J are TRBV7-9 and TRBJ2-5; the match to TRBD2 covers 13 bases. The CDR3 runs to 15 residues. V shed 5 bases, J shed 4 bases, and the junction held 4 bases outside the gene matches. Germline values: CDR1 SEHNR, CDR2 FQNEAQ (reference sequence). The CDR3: CASSPGTSGAETQYF. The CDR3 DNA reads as TGTGCCAGCAGCCCCGGGACTAGCGGGGCAGAGACCCAGTACTTC.

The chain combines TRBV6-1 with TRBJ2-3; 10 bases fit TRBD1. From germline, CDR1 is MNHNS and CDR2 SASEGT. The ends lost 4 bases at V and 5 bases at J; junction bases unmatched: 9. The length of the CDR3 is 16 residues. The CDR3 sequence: CASSATGTGDGDTQYF. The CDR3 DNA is TGTGCCAGCAGTGCGACCGGGACAGGGGATGGAGATACGCAGTATTTT.

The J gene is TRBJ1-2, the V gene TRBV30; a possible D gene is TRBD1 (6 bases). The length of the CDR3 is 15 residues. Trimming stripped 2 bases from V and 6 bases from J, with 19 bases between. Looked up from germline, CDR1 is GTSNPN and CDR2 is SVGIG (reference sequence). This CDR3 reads CAWSPTSHRANGYTF. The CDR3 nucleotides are TGTGCCTGGAGTCCGACTTCACACAGGGCCAATGGCTACACCTTC.

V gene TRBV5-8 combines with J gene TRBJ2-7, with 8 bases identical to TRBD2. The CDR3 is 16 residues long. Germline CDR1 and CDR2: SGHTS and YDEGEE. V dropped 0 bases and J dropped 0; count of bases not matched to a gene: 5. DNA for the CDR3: TGTGCCAGCAGCTTGGGGACTAGCCTTTTCTCCTACGAGCAGTACTTC. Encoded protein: CASSLGTSLFSYEQYF.

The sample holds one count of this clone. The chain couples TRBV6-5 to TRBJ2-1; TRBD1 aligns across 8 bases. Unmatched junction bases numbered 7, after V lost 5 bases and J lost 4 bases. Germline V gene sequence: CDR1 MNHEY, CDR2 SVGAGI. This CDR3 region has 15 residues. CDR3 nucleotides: TGTGCCAGCAGTACCGGGACAGGCTTGTACAATGAGCAGTTCTTC. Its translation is CASSTGTGLYNEQFF.

CDR3 amino acids: CASSMSGPNSAQYF. CDR3 sequence (DNA): TGTGCCAGCAGTATGTCGGGTCCTAATTCGGCCCAGTACTTC. The chain links TRBV6-5 to TRBJ2-5; D not resolved. CDR1 MNHEY and CDR2 SVGAGI come from the germline V gene. Trimming took off 5 bases at V and 9 bases at J, with 19 bases between the two ends. There are 14 residues in the CDR3.

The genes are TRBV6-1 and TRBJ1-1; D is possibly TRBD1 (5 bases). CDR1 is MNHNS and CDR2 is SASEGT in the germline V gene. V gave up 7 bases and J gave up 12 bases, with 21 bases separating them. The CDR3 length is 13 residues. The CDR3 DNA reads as TGTGCCAGCATGAGGGTACGGGGGACCGAATCTTTCTTT. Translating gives CASMRVRGTESFF.

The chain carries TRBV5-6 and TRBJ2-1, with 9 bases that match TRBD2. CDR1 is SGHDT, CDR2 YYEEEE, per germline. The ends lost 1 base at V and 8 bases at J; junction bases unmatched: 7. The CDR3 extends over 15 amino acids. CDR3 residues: CASSLYQAGGHEQFF. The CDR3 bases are TGTGCCAGCAGCTTGTATCAAGCGGGAGGCCATGAGCAGTTCTTC.

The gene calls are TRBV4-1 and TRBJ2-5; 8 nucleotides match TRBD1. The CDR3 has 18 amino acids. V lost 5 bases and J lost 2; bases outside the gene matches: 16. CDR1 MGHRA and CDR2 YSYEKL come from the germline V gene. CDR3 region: CASSEFPTGEFGQETQYF. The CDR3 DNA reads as TGCGCCAGCAGCGAATTTCCGACAGGGGAGTTTGGGCAAGAGACCCAGTACTTC.

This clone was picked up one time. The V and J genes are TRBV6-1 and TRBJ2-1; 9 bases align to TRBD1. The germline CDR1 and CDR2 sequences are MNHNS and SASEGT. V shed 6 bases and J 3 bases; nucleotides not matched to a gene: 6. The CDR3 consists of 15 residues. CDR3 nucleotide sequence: TGTGCCAGCAGGATGACAGGGGGGGACTACAATGAGCAGTTCTTC. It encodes CASRMTGGDYNEQFF.

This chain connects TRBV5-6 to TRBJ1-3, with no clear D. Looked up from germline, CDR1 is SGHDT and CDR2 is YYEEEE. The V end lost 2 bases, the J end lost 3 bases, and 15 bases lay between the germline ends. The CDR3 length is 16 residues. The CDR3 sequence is CASSFLSTDYGNTIYF. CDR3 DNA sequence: TGTGCCAGCAGCTTCCTATCGACTGATTATGGAAACACCATATATTTT.

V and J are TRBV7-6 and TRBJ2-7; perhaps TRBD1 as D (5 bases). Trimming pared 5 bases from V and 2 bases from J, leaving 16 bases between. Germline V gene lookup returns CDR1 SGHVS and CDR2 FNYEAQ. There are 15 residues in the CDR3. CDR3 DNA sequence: TGTGCCAGCAGCCGCGGACAAGAGTACACCTACGAGCAGTACTTC. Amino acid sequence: CASSRGQEYTYEQYF.

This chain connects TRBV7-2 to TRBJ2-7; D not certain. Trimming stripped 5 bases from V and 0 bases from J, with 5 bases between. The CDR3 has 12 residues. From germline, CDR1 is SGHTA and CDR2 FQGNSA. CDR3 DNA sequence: TGTGCCAGCAGCCTACCCTCCTACGAGCAGTACTTC. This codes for CASSLPSYEQYF.

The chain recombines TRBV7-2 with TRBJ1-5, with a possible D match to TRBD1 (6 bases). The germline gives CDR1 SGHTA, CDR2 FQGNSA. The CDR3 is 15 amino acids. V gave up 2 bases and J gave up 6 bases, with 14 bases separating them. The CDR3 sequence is CASSLKQGMSQPQHF. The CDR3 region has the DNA TGTGCCAGCAGCTTAAAACAGGGAATGAGTCAGCCCCAGCATTTT.

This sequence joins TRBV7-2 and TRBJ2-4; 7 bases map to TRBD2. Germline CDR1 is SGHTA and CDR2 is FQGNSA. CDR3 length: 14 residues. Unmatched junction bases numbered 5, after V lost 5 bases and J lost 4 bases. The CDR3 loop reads CASSPTGGKNIQYF. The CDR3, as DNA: TGTGCCAGCAGCCCTACGGGGGGTAAAAACATTCAGTACTTC. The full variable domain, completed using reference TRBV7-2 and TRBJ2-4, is GAGVSQSPSNKVTEKGKDVELRCDPISGHTALYWYRQSLGQGLEFLIYFQGNSAPDKSGLPSDRFSAERTGGSVSTLTIQRTQQEDSAVYLCASSPTGGKNIQYFGAGTRLSVL.

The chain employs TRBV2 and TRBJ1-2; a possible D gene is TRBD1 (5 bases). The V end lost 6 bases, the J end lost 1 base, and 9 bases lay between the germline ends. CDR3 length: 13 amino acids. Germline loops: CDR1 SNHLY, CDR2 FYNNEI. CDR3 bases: TGTGCCAGCAGCACGGACAATAACTATGGCTACACCTTC. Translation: CASSTDNNYGYTF.

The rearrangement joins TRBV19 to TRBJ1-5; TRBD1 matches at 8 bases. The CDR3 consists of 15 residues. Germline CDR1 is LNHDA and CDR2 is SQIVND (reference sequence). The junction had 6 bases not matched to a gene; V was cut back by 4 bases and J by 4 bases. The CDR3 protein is CASSRPDRENQPQHF. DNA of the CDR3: TGTGCCAGTAGTAGACCGGACAGGGAGAATCAGCCCCAGCATTTT.

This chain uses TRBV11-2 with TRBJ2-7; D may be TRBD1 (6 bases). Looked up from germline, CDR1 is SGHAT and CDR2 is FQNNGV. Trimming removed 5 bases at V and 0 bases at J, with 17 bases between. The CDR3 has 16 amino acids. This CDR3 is CASSPIDRRSSYEQYF. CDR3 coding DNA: TGTGCCAGCAGCCCGATTGACAGGAGGAGCTCCTACGAGCAGTACTTC.